Below, 14 T cell receptor beta chains from the same sample are listed, as sequenced in a study of cytomegalovirus exposure and HLA in healthy donors. Vbeta (60) and Jbeta (13) primers were used in the PCR. Produced via immunoSEQ multiplex PCR; TCRdb's table is partial and in-frame only. The table lists 90,000 to 150,000 clones, about 75% of them singletons, with 10% to 15% in the top ten. Sequencing was carried out using PBMCs. Source of these receptors: a woman between 40 and 55 years old in good health and CMV-seropositive.

This chain uses TRBV5-1 with TRBJ1-4; 7 positions agree with TRBD1. Per the germline V gene, CDR1 is SGHRS and CDR2 is YFSETQ. With V trimmed by 1 base and J by 4 bases, 4 bases remained unmatched. The CDR3 has 15 amino acids. The DNA of the CDR3 is TGCGCCAGCAGCTTGCAGGACAGGAGTAATGAAAAACTGTTTTTT. Protein sequence: CASSLQDRSNEKLFF.

This clone was found once. The genes are TRBV6-1 and TRBJ2-1; tentative D call: TRBD2 (5 bases). Trimming shortened V by 2 bases and J by 9 bases, and 11 bases separated the two germline ends. The CDR3 spans 13 residues. Per the germline V gene, CDR1 is MNHNS and CDR2 is SASEGT. The CDR3 bases are TGTGCCAGCAGTGAAATGTCGCGGGTTGAGCAGTTCTTC. This translates into CASSEMSRVEQFF.

This sequence joins TRBV30 and TRBJ2-2; TRBD1 agrees at 8 bases. Germline CDR1 and CDR2: GTSNPN and SVGIG (reference sequence). This CDR3 has 14 residues. With 4 bases clipped from V and 7 bases from J, the junction kept 8 bases outside the gene matches. CDR3 DNA: TGTGCCTGGATCTCCGGGACAGGACTCGGGGAGCTGTTTTTT. Its translation is CAWISGTGLGELFF.

The chain couples TRBV7-6 to TRBJ1-1, with D unclear. Looked up from germline, CDR1 is SGHVS and CDR2 is FNYEAQ. The CDR3 extends over 13 amino acids. V was pared by 2 bases and J by 2 bases, with 6 bases between. The CDR3 loop reads CASSLYRNTEAFF. The CDR3 coding sequence is TGTGCCAGCAGCTTATACAGAAACACTGAAGCTTTCTTT.

This chain uses TRBV6-1 with TRBJ1-1, with 11 bases aligning to TRBD1. V trimming: 5 bases; J trimming: 10 bases; junction bases outside the gene matches: 12. This CDR3 is 15 amino acids long. Germline-derived CDR1 and CDR2 are MNHNS and SASEGT. CDR3 bases: TGTGCCAGCAGTCCTCAAACCGGGACAGGGGGTCGAGCTTTCTTT. It specifies CASSPQTGTGGRAFF.

The chain links TRBV2 to TRBJ1-6, with TRBD1 matching 8 bases. This CDR3 comprises 14 residues. Germline loops: CDR1 SNHLY, CDR2 FYNNEI. V gave up 10 bases and J gave up 8 bases; unmatched junction bases: 10. Here the CDR3 reads CATNEGQADSPLHF. CDR3 DNA: TGTGCCACCAATGAGGGACAGGCGGATTCACCCCTCCACTTT. Variable domain in full (rest from reference TRBV2 and TRBJ1-6): EPEVTQTPSHQVTQMGQEVILRCVPISNHLYFYWYRQILGQKVEFLVSFYNNEISEKSEIFDDQFSVERPDGSNFTLKIRSTKLEDSAMYFCATNEGQADSPLHFGNGTRLTVT.

This clone was detected only once. The chain combines TRBV5-1 with TRBJ2-5; D possibly corresponds to TRBD2 (5 bases). The V end lost 2 bases, the J end lost 5 bases, and 13 bases lay between the germline ends. Germline V gene data show CDR1 as SGHRS and CDR2 as YFSETQ. The CDR3 sequence is 14 residues long. The DNA for the CDR3 is TGCGCCAGCAGCTTCGGCGGGTACCGTGAGACCCAGTACTTC. It translates to CASSFGGYRETQYF.

The chain uses TRBV30 and TRBJ1-1; tentative D call: TRBD1 (6 bases). The germline V gene has CDR1 GTSNPN and CDR2 SVGIG (reference sequence). V was cut by 0 bases and J by 6 bases, with 11 bases left in between. There are 13 residues in the CDR3. The CDR3, as DNA: TGTGCCTGGAGTGTAGGGGGTTCGGCTGAAGCTTTCTTT. It is translated as CAWSVGGSAEAFF. Combining the CDR3 with reference TRBV30 and TRBJ1-1 gives the whole variable domain SQTIHQWPATLVQPVGSPLSLECTVEGTSNPNLYWYRQAAGRGLQLLFYSVGIGQISSEVPQNLSASRPQDRQFILSSKKLLLSDSGFYLCAWSVGGSAEAFFGQGTRLTVV.

The chain couples TRBV6-5 to TRBJ1-2; D is uncertain. Germline loops: CDR1 MNHEY, CDR2 SVGAGI. The V end lost 8 bases, the J end lost 2 bases, and 18 bases lay between the germline ends. CDR3 length: 15 residues. CDR3 residues: CASRRSGSINYGYTF. CDR3 sequence (DNA): TGTGCCAGCCGGCGAAGCGGGTCCATCAACTATGGCTACACCTTC.

This clone has just one count. Relative to the germline gene, one junction end is altered; a read error may explain this. The chain joins TRBV19 to TRBJ1-2; D possibly corresponds to TRBD1 (5 bases). The germline gives CDR1 LNHDA, CDR2 SQIVND (reference sequence). CDR3 length: 13 amino acids. CDR3 nucleotide sequence: TGTGCCAGTAGTGATAGCAGGGACTACGGCTACACCTTC. This encodes CASSDSRDYGYTF.

V usage is TRBV6-5 and J usage is TRBJ1-6; 9 nucleotides line up with TRBD1. The CDR3 contains 14 residues. With 6 bases clipped from V and 9 bases from J, the junction kept 6 bases outside the gene matches. Per the germline V gene, CDR1 is MNHEY and CDR2 is SVGAGI. The CDR3 nucleotides read TGTGCCAGCAGACCAGACAGGGGGGTTTCACCCCTCCACTTT. Amino acids: CASRPDRGVSPLHF.

This clone has a single count. The chain recombines TRBV7-9 with TRBJ2-3; the match to TRBD2 covers 8 bases. V lost 5 bases and J lost 5; bases outside the gene matches: 3. CDR1 is SEHNR and CDR2 is FQNEAQ in the germline V gene (reference sequence). This CDR3 contains 13 residues. The CDR3 reads CASSLLAVDTQYF. The CDR3, as DNA: TGTGCCAGCAGCCTACTAGCGGTAGATACGCAGTATTTT.

The chain links TRBV27 to TRBJ1-1, with 9 positions matching TRBD1. The CDR3 consists of 16 residues. The V and J ends lost 1 base and 4 bases, in that order; junction bases with no gene match: 7. Germline lookup yields CDR1 MNHEY and CDR2 SMNVEV (reference sequence). This CDR3 reads CASSLLIGTGFTEAFF. CDR3 bases: TGTGCCAGCAGTTTATTGATTGGGACAGGGTTCACTGAAGCTTTCTTT.

The chain employs TRBV4-1 and TRBJ1-1; D ambiguous. There are 14 residues in the CDR3. Germline CDR1 is MGHRA and CDR2 is YSYEKL. V dropped 0 bases and J dropped 11 bases, with 16 bases sitting between them. CDR3 in amino acids: CASSQESRIGAAFF. CDR3 nucleotide sequence: TGCGCCAGCAGCCAAGAATCGAGGATTGGCGCCGCTTTCTTT.